These T cell receptor beta chains were read from a single sample in a study of technical replicates of blood from a few donors. Using immunoSEQ multiplex PCR, the repertoire was profiled, and TCRdb retains in-frame clones only, with some absent. The table includes around 74,000 clones, about 86% detected once. Sequenced: PBMCs. Every receptor here comes from a human donor in good health. Some clones in this sample may be carry-over from other donors' samples. CDR3s include the opening cysteine and the closing phenylalanine or tryptophan. A D gene is named only where the DNA matches it firmly. Rows give clone size only sometimes, using once, few, many, or a class for an expanded clone.

j_call,v_call,clone_size,d_call,cdr3_aa,cdr3_nt
TRBJ2-3,TRBV29-1,NA,TRBD2,CSFGYGSGFGDTQYF,TGCAGCTTCGGGTATGGTAGCGGGTTTGGAGATACGCAGTATTTT
TRBJ2-5,TRBV7-6,NA,TRBD1,CASSPRGAGGRETQYF,TGTGCCAGCAGCCCAAGGGGGGCAGGGGGCAGAGAGACCCAGTACTTC
TRBJ2-1,TRBV6-1,NA,TRBD1,CASSRQGGSYNEQFF,TGTGCCAGCAGTAGACAGGGGGGGTCCTACAATGAGCAGTTCTTC
TRBJ1-1,TRBV4-1,few,NA,CASSQVKGAEAFF,TGCGCCAGCAGCCAAGTGAAGGGGGCTGAAGCTTTCTTT
TRBJ1-2,TRBV7-2,NA,TRBD1,CASSLSLSGTGSGYTF,TGTGCCAGCAGCTTGTCGTTATCCGGGACAGGGTCCGGCTACACCTTC
TRBJ1-1,TRBV19,NA,TRBD1,CATNPDRGPEAFF,TGTGCCACCAACCCGGACAGGGGACCTGAAGCTTTCTTT
TRBJ1-3,TRBV2,NA,NA,CASSYRQGNTIYF,TGTGCCAGCAGTTACCGACAGGGAAACACCATATATTTT
TRBJ1-2,TRBV5-1,NA,NA,CASSFTANYGYTF,TGCGCCAGCAGCTTCACAGCTAACTATGGCTACACCTTC
TRBJ2-3,TRBV6-5,NA,NA,CASSATTDTQYF,TGTGCCAGCAGCGCTACGACAGATACGCAGTATTTT
TRBJ2-7,TRBV7-9,NA,NA,CASSASYEQYF,TGTGCCAGCAGCGCCAGCTACGAGCAGTACTTC
TRBJ1-2,TRBV10-3,NA,TRBD1,CAISESQGYGYTF,TGTGCCATCAGTGAGTCACAGGGGTATGGCTACACCTTC
TRBJ2-1,TRBV5-1,NA,NA,CASSSTGSYNEQFF,TGCGCCAGCAGCTCCACGGGCTCCTACAATGAGCAGTTCTTC
TRBJ2-5,TRBV9,NA,TRBD2,CASSVGLAGVETQYF,TGTGCCAGCAGCGTAGGGTTAGCGGGGGTAGAGACCCAGTACTTC
TRBJ1-4,TRBV7-9,NA,NA,CASSGRQSGNEKLFF,TGTGCCAGCAGCGGCCGACAGAGTGGTAATGAAAAACTGTTTTTT
TRBJ2-3,TRBV5-1,NA,TRBD1,CASSFGTGVGSDTQYF,TGCGCCAGCAGCTTCGGGACAGGGGTGGGTTCAGATACGCAGTATTTT
TRBJ1-5,TRBV18,NA,NA,CASSRTSTELGQPQHF,TGTGCCAGCTCACGAACTAGCACGGAACTGGGTCAGCCCCAGCATTTT
TRBJ2-1,TRBV5-1,NA,NA,CASSWAGVGGEQFF,TGCGCCAGCAGCTGGGCCGGGGTCGGGGGTGAGCAGTTCTTC
TRBJ1-4,TRBV19,NA,NA,CASRGGGVGEKLFF,TGTGCCAGTAGGGGGGGAGGGGTCGGTGAAAAACTGTTTTTT
TRBJ1-5,TRBV4-2,NA,TRBD1,CASSQEQGAGQPQHF,TGTGCCAGCAGCCAAGAACAGGGGGCCGGTCAGCCCCAGCATTTT
TRBJ1-6,TRBV7-9,few,TRBD1,CASTMDRGLSPLHF,TGTGCCAGCACCATGGACAGGGGGCTCTCACCCCTCCACTTT
TRBJ2-7,TRBV5-1,NA,NA,CASSPDIPYEQYF,TGCGCCAGCAGCCCAGATATCCCCTACGAGCAGTACTTC
TRBJ2-1,TRBV7-9,NA,TRBD1,CASSLAGTVNEQFF,TGTGCCAGCAGCCTAGCCGGGACAGTCAATGAGCAGTTCTTC
TRBJ1-1,TRBV5-1,NA,TRBD1,CASKTPTGGNTEAFF,TGCGCCAGCAAAACCCCGACAGGGGGTAACACTGAAGCTTTCTTT
TRBJ2-3,TRBV5-4,NA,TRBD2,CASSLRVAGYTDTQYF,TGTGCCAGCAGCTTGCGGGTAGCGGGGTACACAGATACGCAGTATTTT
TRBJ1-6,TRBV6-5,NA,TRBD1,CASTLSGQGWAPLHF,TGTGCCAGCACTCTTTCCGGACAGGGTTGGGCACCCCTCCACTTT